These 8 T cell receptor beta chains were sequenced from one sample in a study of blood T cell repertoires in COVID-19. Assay: immunoSEQ multiplex PCR; the TCRdb copy retains only in-frame clones and omits some. The sample includes some 30,000 clones, around nine tenths of them seen just once. Sequencing was performed on peripheral blood. These receptors were taken from a human donor in a cohort sampled during active COVID-19. The donor label of this sample is uncertain.

This clone was observed a few times. The gene calls are TRBV5-1 and TRBJ2-3; D may be TRBD2 (6 bases). The germline gives CDR1 SGHRS, CDR2 YFSETQ. The CDR3 loop spans 15 amino acids. V was trimmed by 2 bases and J by 1 base, leaving 11 bases between them. The CDR3 loop reads CASSFAGSGTDTQYF. The CDR3 DNA is TGCGCCAGCAGCTTCGCGGGATCCGGCACAGATACGCAGTATTTT. The full variable domain, in which reference TRBV5-1 and TRBJ2-3 provide the parts outside the CDR3, is KAGVTQTPRYLIKTRGQQVTLSCSPISGHRSVSWYQQTPGQGLQFLFEYFSETQRNKGNFPGRFSGRQFSNSRSEMNVSTLELGDSALYLCASSFAGSGTDTQYFGPGTRLTVL.

The chain has TRBV5-1 and TRBJ1-1, with TRBD1 matching over 8 bases. V shed 2 bases and J 9 bases; nucleotides not matched to a gene: 6. The CDR3 has 13 amino acids. Germline values: CDR1 SGHRS, CDR2 YFSETQ. The CDR3 DNA reads TGCGCCAGCAGCTTTGGACAGGGTGGAAAAGCTTTCTTT. It encodes CASSFGQGGKAFF.

V is TRBV15 and J is TRBJ1-4, with 7 bases fitting TRBD1. The CDR3 spans 17 residues. V was pared by 3 bases and J by 7 bases, with 14 bases of the junction left unmatched. The germline V gene encodes CDR1 LNHNV and CDR2 YYDKDF (reference sequence). The CDR3 here is CATSSPTGTVGREKLFF. CDR3 coding DNA: TGTGCCACCAGCAGCCCGACAGGGACCGTGGGGCGTGAAAAACTGTTTTTT.

The chain combines TRBV6-1 with TRBJ2-7; D is perhaps TRBD1 (5 bases). This CDR3 is built from 14 residues. V shed 3 bases and J shed 1 base, with 10 bases lying between them. CDR1 and CDR2 from the germline V gene are MNHNS and SASEGT. The CDR3 sequence: CASSDRARSYEQYF. CDR3 sequence (DNA): TGTGCCAGCAGTGACAGGGCCAGATCCTACGAGCAGTACTTC.

The table lists this clone with a count of one. This sequence joins TRBV10-3 and TRBJ1-1; 9 bases match TRBD1. Germline CDR1 is ENHRY and CDR2 is SYGVKD. CDR3 length equals 14 residues. Germline trimming cut 11 bases from V and 0 bases from J; bases unmatched to any gene: 7. CDR3 protein: CAAQDRGLNTEAFF. The CDR3 DNA follows: TGTGCCGCTCAGGACAGGGGATTGAACACTGAAGCTTTCTTT.

The rearrangement uses TRBV3-1 (or the pseudogene TRBV3-2) and TRBJ1-2; no clear D. CDR3 size: 15 residues. The V and J ends lost 1 base and 6 bases respectively, with 15 bases between them. Germline V gives CDR1 LGHDT, CDR2 YNNKEL (reference sequence). The CDR3 region has the DNA TGTGCCAGCAGCCAAGGGATAGGGAAGGAGGATGGCTACACCTTC. As protein: CASSQGIGKEDGYTF.

The chain links TRBV6-5 to TRBJ1-6, with 7 bases lining up with TRBD1. The germline gives CDR1 MNHEY, CDR2 SVGAGI. V dropped 4 bases and J dropped 7; count of bases not matched to a gene: 7. This CDR3 is 15 amino acids long. The CDR3 DNA reads as TGTGCCAGCAGTTCGCTTGACAGGGACAATTCACCCCTCCACTTT. Residues: CASSSLDRDNSPLHF.

The rearrangement links TRBV7-3 to TRBJ2-1, with 7 nucleotides matching TRBD2. The V gene's germline CDR1 is SGHTA and CDR2 FQGTGA. This CDR3 comprises 16 residues. The V and J ends lost 1 base and 9 bases, in that order; junction bases with no gene match: 12. CDR3 nucleotide sequence: TGTGCCAGCAGCTTAAGTCCTAGCGGACCTTTGGGTGAGCAGTTCTTC. This encodes CASSLSPSGPLGEQFF.